These T cell receptor beta chains were read from a single sample in a study of T cell clones after liver transplantation. Measured with immunoSEQ multiplex PCR; TCRdb has only the in-frame clones, and not every one. The sample consists of 70,000 to 80,000 clones, more than 90% of them appearing once. Sequencing was performed on CD4+ T cells from blood, taken before liver transplant. Source of these receptors: a human donor who received a liver transplant. The CDR3 runs from the conserved cysteine through the conserved F or W. A D gene is named only where the DNA matches it firmly. The listing skips clone size in some rows; elsewhere it reads once, few, many or a size class.

d_call j_call clone_size v_call cdr3_aa cdr3_nt
TRBD1 TRBJ1-4 . TRBV5-1 CASSWEKGQGPDEKLFF TGCGCCAGCAGCTGGGAGAAGGGACAGGGGCCAGATGAAAAACTGTTTTTT
. TRBJ2-7 . TRBV5-1 CASSLAGGLGEYF TGCGCCAGCAGCTTGGCCGGGGGGCTAGGGGAGTACTTC
TRBD1 TRBJ2-7 . TRBV27 CASRLQDRSNHEQYF TGTGCCAGCAGACTCCAGGACAGGTCCAACCACGAGCAGTACTTC
TRBD2 TRBJ2-2 . TRBV6-1 CASSRVAGKTGELFF TGTGCCAGCTCCCGAGTAGCGGGAAAAACCGGGGAGCTGTTTTTT
. TRBJ2-7 once TRBV5-5 CASSGYYEQYF TGTGCCAGCAGCGGATACTACGAGCAGTACTTC
. TRBJ2-7 . TRBV11-2 CASSLTPSYEQYF TGTGCCAGCAGCTTGACACCCTCCTACGAGCAGTACTTC
. TRBJ2-3 . TRBV13 CASSRNRVPDTQYF TGTGCCAGCAGCCGAAACAGGGTCCCAGATACGCAGTATTTT
. TRBJ1-2 . TRBV19 CASTGLGIYGYTF TGTGCCAGCACGGGCCTTGGAATCTATGGCTACACCTTC
. TRBJ1-4 . TRBV28 CASRPLGRDRSNEKLFF TGTGCCAGCAGGCCCCTGGGACGGGATAGGTCTAATGAAAAACTGTTTTTT
. TRBJ2-5 . TRBV9 CASSVGESETQYF TGTGCCAGCAGCGTAGGGGAGAGCGAGACCCAGTACTTC